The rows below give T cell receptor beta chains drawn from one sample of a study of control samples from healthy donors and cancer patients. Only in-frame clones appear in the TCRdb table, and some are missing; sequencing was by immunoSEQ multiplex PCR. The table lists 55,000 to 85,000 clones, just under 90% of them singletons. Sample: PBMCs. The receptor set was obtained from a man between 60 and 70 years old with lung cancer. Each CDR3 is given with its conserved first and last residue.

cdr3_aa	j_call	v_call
CASSSRLAGNTDTQYF	TRBJ2-3	TRBV5-1
CAWNKLNTEAFF	TRBJ1-1	TRBV30
CASSFSPGQTNYGYTF	TRBJ1-2	TRBV6-2/TRBV6-3
CATSDAGTGSVFREQFF	TRBJ2-1	TRBV24-1
CASGRTGIYQETQYF	TRBJ2-5	TRBV7-6
CTPWYGGLNGILTDTQYF	TRBJ2-3	TRBV29-1
CASSHRTGSLEKLFF	TRBJ1-4	TRBV5-6
CASSLTGGTGETQYF	TRBJ2-5	TRBV5-1
CASSSRPGQAYNSPLHF	TRBJ1-6	TRBV9
CASSPPGTGGVGEKLFF	TRBJ1-4	TRBV9
CASSFSGGDQETQYF	TRBJ2-5	TRBV5-1
CASNWGPGQGQETQYF	TRBJ2-5	TRBV6-6
CASSSLGAGDTQYF	TRBJ2-3	TRBV7-2
CSVQKETQYF	TRBJ2-5	TRBV29-1
CASSLEGLNQPQHF	TRBJ1-5	TRBV5-1
CASRDQGLPSYEQYF	TRBJ2-7	TRBV6-5
CATSRSTGNEQFF	TRBJ2-1	TRBV24-1
CASQGKGANEKLFF	TRBJ1-4	TRBV5-1
CATSDNRGWTQYF	TRBJ2-3	TRBV24-1
CASSSGSPNSPLHF	TRBJ1-6	TRBV7-3
CASQRGKDEKLFF	TRBJ1-4	TRBV18
CASSLPGQGVSNEKLFF	TRBJ1-4	TRBV5-1
CASSQDRTAQETQYF	TRBJ2-5	TRBV3-1/TRBV3-2
CASSFRNNQPQHF	TRBJ1-5	TRBV27
CASSSNAGLDNGYTF	TRBJ1-2	TRBV27
CASSSQTGHTDTQYF	TRBJ2-3	TRBV7-3
CASSYPTGQINEKLFF	TRBJ1-4	TRBV6-6
CASSPYAGGENTEAFF	TRBJ1-1	TRBV18
CASSPGGGDTEAFF	TRBJ1-1	TRBV18
CASSLGQGGSTF	TRBJ1-2	TRBV12-3/TRBV12-4
CASSDREGYGYTF	TRBJ1-2	TRBV7-3
CASSSPGREGGGYTF	TRBJ1-2	TRBV11-2
CASKPFEGYQPQHF	TRBJ1-5	TRBV2
CASRLAASYEQYF	TRBJ2-7	TRBV10-1
CASSLGQGGYGYTF	TRBJ1-2	TRBV6-5
CASSPKQYVLNTEAFF	TRBJ1-1	TRBV4-1